Following are 2 T cell receptor beta chains from one sample sequenced in a study of blood T cell repertoires in COVID-19. This table comes from immunoSEQ multiplex PCR, and its TCRdb copy is limited to in-frame clones, with some not included. The repertoire consists of around 250,000 clones, with around 82% occurring once and the leading ten covering 4.5% to 6.5%. Specimen: peripheral blood. Receptor source: an elderly man with acute or convalescent COVID-19.

The J gene is TRBJ1-5, the V gene TRBV21-1; TRBD1 is the table's D call and was not checked against the DNA. TRBV21-1 is classified as a pseudogene. The CDR3 totals 15 residues. The CDR3 here is CASSKEGQAHQPQHF. The CDR3 DNA is TGTGCCAGCAGCAAAGAGGGACAGGCCCATCAGCCCCAGCATTTT.

Details on this clone: The sample holds other DNA sequences that translate to the same CDR3. V gene TRBV6-5 combines with J gene TRBJ2-5; the D gene is possibly TRBD1 (6 bases). Trimming removed 6 bases at V and 0 bases at J, with 8 bases between. This CDR3 region has 13 residues. Germline loops: CDR1 MNHEY, CDR2 SVGAGI. The CDR3 loop is CASRRTDQETQYF. In nucleotides, the CDR3 is TGTGCCAGCAGGAGGACAGACCAAGAGACCCAGTACTTC.